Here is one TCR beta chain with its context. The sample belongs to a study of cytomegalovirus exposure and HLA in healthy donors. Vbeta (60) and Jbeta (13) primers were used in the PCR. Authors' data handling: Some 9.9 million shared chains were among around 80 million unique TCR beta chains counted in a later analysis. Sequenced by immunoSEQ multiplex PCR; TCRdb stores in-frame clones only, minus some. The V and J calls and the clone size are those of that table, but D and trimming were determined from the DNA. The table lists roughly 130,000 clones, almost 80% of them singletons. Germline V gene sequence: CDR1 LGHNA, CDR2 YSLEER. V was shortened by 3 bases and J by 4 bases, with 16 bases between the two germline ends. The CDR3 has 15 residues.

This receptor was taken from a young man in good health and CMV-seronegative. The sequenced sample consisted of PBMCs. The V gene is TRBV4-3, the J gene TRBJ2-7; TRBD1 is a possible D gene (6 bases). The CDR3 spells CASSQLRTASYEQYF. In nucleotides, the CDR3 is TGCGCCAGCAGCCAGCTCCGGACAGCTTCTTACGAGCAGTACTTC.